This is a list of T cell receptor beta chains from one sample in a study of CD8 T cells in ankylosing spondylitis. TCRdb used MiXCR to reprocess the 5' RACE reads, holding one entry per CDR3 protein. This sample has about 18,000 distinct CDR3 sequences, with 7% to 10% found just once. The sequenced material came from blood. Source of these receptors: a male donor with ankylosing spondylitis or in good health (not recorded which). Each CDR3 is given with its conserved first and last residue. Each record gives: D gene, V gene, J gene, clone size, CDR3 protein, CDR3 DNA. D genes are given only for firm matches. Size is stated for part of the rows, as once, few or many counts, or as a class when the clone is expanded.

>.|TRBV27|TRBJ1-1|many
CASSIQLNTEAFF
TGTGCCAGCAGTATCCAATTGAACACTGAAGCTTTCTTT
>.|TRBV7-7|TRBJ2-2|many
CASSLVGSPANGELFF
TGTGCCAGCAGCTTAGTCGGTAGCCCAGCCAACGGGGAGCTGTTTTTT
>TRBD1|TRBV28|TRBJ2-1|many
CASKTGPNEQFF
TGTGCCAGCAAGACAGGGCCCAATGAGCAGTTCTTC
>.|TRBV4-3|TRBJ2-7|.
CASSQEASYGEQYF
TGCGCCAGCAGCCAAGAGGCTTCCTATGGCGAGCAGTACTTC
>.|TRBV27|TRBJ2-1|medium-sized
CASSATGYTGEQFF
TGTGCCAGCAGTGCGACAGGCTACACTGGTGAGCAGTTCTTC
>.|TRBV12-3/TRBV12-4|TRBJ2-2|many
CASSLTGNTNTGELFF
TGTGCCAGCAGTCTAACAGGGAACACCAACACCGGGGAGCTGTTTTTT
>.|TRBV29-1|TRBJ2-2|few
CSVDPPGTGELFF
TGCAGCGTTGATCCCCCGGGAACCGGGGAGCTGTTTTTT
>.|TRBV7-6|TRBJ1-4|.
CASSLSRIEDEKLFF
TGTGCCAGCAGCTTATCTCGGATAGAGGATGAAAAACTGTTTTTT
>.|TRBV20-1|TRBJ2-4|.
CSASGQTLAKNIQYF
TGCAGTGCTAGCGGGCAGACGCTAGCCAAAAACATTCAGTACTTC
>TRBD2|TRBV3-1|TRBJ2-3|many
CASGGAPDTQYF
TGTGCTAGCGGGGGGGCCCCAGATACGCAGTATTTT
>.|TRBV20-1|TRBJ2-1|many
CSAKLGSDWNPEQFF
TGCAGTGCCAAATTAGGGTCCGATTGGAACCCTGAGCAGTTCTTC
>.|TRBV29-1|TRBJ1-5|many
CSVLEDGGQPQHF
TGCAGCGTCCTGGAGGACGGCGGTCAGCCCCAGCATTTT
>.|TRBV20-1|TRBJ2-2|few
CSALGTGELFF
TGCAGTGCTCTGGGAACCGGGGAGCTGTTTTTT
>.|TRBV7-2|TRBJ2-1|few
CASSLVGSLNEQFF
TGTGCCAGCAGCTTAGTTGGGTCCCTCAATGAGCAGTTCTTC
>TRBD2|TRBV10-3|TRBJ2-2|many
CAIRPTLAGNTGELFF
TGTGCCATCAGGCCGACGCTAGCGGGGAACACCGGGGAGCTGTTTTTT
>TRBD1|TRBV2|TRBJ2-4|many
CASRIQGSKNIQYF
TGTGCCAGCAGAATACAGGGGAGCAAAAACATTCAGTACTTC
>TRBD2|TRBV5-1|TRBJ2-1|many
CASSTSGSSYNEQFF
TGCGCCAGCAGCACTAGCGGGAGCTCCTACAATGAGCAGTTCTTC
>TRBD1|TRBV7-9|TRBJ2-2|many
CASSWGTVYTGELFF
TGTGCCAGCAGCTGGGGGACAGTCTACACCGGGGAGCTGTTTTTT
>.|TRBV7-3|TRBJ2-1|.
CASSPRLGSYNEQFF
TGTGCCAGCAGCCCCCGGCTAGGCTCCTACAATGAGCAGTTCTTC
>.|TRBV5-1|TRBJ2-7|many
CASSLGQVFEEQYF
TGCGCCAGCAGCTTGGGACAGGTCTTCGAGGAGCAGTACTTC
>TRBD2|TRBV10-2|TRBJ2-7|many
CASSWTSDYEQYF
TGCGCCAGCAGCTGGACTAGCGACTACGAGCAGTACTTC
>.|TRBV12-3/TRBV12-4|TRBJ1-4|many
CASRTFGPNEKLFF
TGTGCCAGCCGCACCTTTGGGCCTAATGAAAAACTGTTTTTT
>TRBD1|TRBV7-2|TRBJ2-1|many
CASSLALPGQGINEQFF
TGTGCCAGCAGCTTAGCTCTGCCTGGACAGGGGATAAATGAGCAGTTCTTC
>.|TRBV20-1|TRBJ2-1|many
CSARSWRFKPNEQFF
TGCAGTGCTAGAAGTTGGAGGTTCAAGCCCAATGAGCAGTTCTTC
>TRBD1|TRBV7-2|TRBJ2-3|many
CASSVRQGSNTQYF
TGTGCCAGCAGCGTAAGACAGGGCTCTAATACGCAGTATTTT
>.|TRBV4-3|TRBJ2-7|.
CASSQDRNLGSYEQYF
TGCGCCAGCAGCCAAGATCGGAACTTGGGCTCCTACGAGCAGTACTTC
>TRBD1|TRBV7-8|TRBJ2-2|.
CASSLAPGTGATGELFF
TGTGCCAGCAGCTTAGCGCCCGGGACAGGGGCCACCGGGGAGCTGTTTTTT
>.|TRBV5-1|TRBJ2-1|.
CASSLGLTYNEQFF
TGCGCCAGCAGCTTGGGGCTAACCTACAATGAGCAGTTCTTC
>.|TRBV4-2|TRBJ1-2|.
CASSTVSNYGYTF
TGTGCCAGCAGTACGGTGTCGAACTATGGCTACACCTTC
>.|TRBV12-3/TRBV12-4|TRBJ2-5|many
CASSPRFLETQYF
TGTGCCAGCAGTCCTCGGTTTTTAGAGACCCAGTACTTC
>.|TRBV6-4|TRBJ2-2|many
CASSDTTSRAGELFF
TGTGCCAGCAGTGACACTACTAGCCGGGCCGGGGAGCTGTTTTTT
>.|TRBV10-2|TRBJ1-2|.
CASRPGEYGYTF
TGCGCCAGCAGACCAGGGGAATATGGCTACACCTTC
>.|TRBV6-5|TRBJ1-4|few
CASSYGGKLFF
TGTGCCAGCAGTTATGGGGGAAAACTGTTTTTT